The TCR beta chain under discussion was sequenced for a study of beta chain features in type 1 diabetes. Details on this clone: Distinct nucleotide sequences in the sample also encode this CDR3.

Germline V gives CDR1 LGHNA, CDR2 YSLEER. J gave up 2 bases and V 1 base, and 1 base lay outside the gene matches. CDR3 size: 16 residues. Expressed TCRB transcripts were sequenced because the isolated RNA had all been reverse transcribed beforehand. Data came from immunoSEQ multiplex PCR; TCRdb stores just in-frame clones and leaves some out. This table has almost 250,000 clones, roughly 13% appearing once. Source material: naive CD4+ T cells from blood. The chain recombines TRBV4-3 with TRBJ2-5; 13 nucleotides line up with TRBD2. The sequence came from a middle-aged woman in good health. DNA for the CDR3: TGCGCCAGCAGCCAAGGACTAGCGGGGGGTCAAGAGACCCAGTACTTC. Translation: CASSQGLAGGQETQYF.